This T cell receptor (beta chain) was sequenced in a study of cytotoxic CD8 clonotypes in ibrutinib-treated CLL. Here immunoSEQ multiplex PCR was the method, and the copy in TCRdb shows in-frame clones only, minus some. This sample yields 250,000 or so clones, of which 70% are seen a single time; over 15% belongs to the top ten. After removal of 5 bases from V and 3 bases from J, the junction contained 6 bases not matched to a gene. The CDR3 sequence is 17 residues long. Germline V CDR1 and CDR2: SGHTA, FQGTGA. The chain recombines TRBV7-3 with TRBJ2-1; the match to TRBD2 covers 14 bases. The TCR comes from a human donor with chronic lymphocytic leukemia. The material was PBMCs, obtained after 24 months of ibrutinib treatment. DNA of the CDR3: TGTGCCAGCAGCCCCAGGGGGACTAGCGGGGGCTACAATGAGCAGTTCTTC. Its translation is CASSPRGTSGGYNEQFF. Looking up the rest from reference TRBV7-3 and TRBJ2-1 gives the full variable domain: GAGVSQTPSNKVTEKGKYVELRCDPISGHTALYWYRQSLGQGPEFLIYFQGTGAADDSGLPNDRFFAVRPEGSVSTLKIQRTERGDSAVYLCASSPRGTSGGYNEQFFGPGTRLTVL.